The rows below give T cell receptor beta chains drawn from one sample of a study of OX40 agonist ivuxolimab in advanced cancers. Some clones are missing from TCRdb's copy, which holds only in-frame ones; the method was immunoSEQ multiplex PCR. The repertoire holds about 110,000 clones, with approximately 90% as singletons. Sequencing was performed on CD4+ or CD8+ T cells sorted from blood, taken in a trial of the OX40 agonist ivuxolimab. Receptors originate from an adult with an advanced solid tumor such as melanoma, head and neck, liver or kidney cancer. Each CDR3 is given with its conserved first and last residue. A D gene is named only where the DNA matches it firmly. Not every row has a clone size; where given, it reads once, few, many or a size class.

J,size,V,D,DNA,CDR3
TRBJ2-7,NA,TRBV7-2,NA,TGTGCCAGCAGCTTAACCCTTGCGGGAATCTACGAGCAGTACTTC,CASSLTLAGIYEQYF
TRBJ2-1,NA,TRBV7-3,TRBD1,TGTGCCAGCAGCCTAGACAGGGGCTCCTACAATGAGCAGTTCTTC,CASSLDRGSYNEQFF
TRBJ2-1,NA,TRBV14,TRBD2,TGTGCCAGCAGCCGAATAGCGGGGGGGCCAATCAATGAGCAGTTCTTC,CASSRIAGGPINEQFF
TRBJ2-1,NA,TRBV29-1,NA,TGCAGCGTTAGGGCTAGCAGGCGTGCCCTTAACAATGAGCAGTTCTTC,CSVRASRRALNNEQFF
TRBJ2-7,NA,TRBV5-4,TRBD1,TGTGCCAGCAGCTTGATCCAGGGGGCCGGCGAGCAGTACTTC,CASSLIQGAGEQYF
TRBJ2-7,NA,TRBV7-9,NA,TGTGCCAGCAGCTTAAGCGTAATGGGCGACGAGCAGTACTTC,CASSLSVMGDEQYF
TRBJ2-1,NA,TRBV9,TRBD2,TGTGCCAGCAGCGTAGGGACTAGCGGGGGGCCCCATGATGAGCAGTTCTTC,CASSVGTSGGPHDEQFF
TRBJ1-4,NA,TRBV6-1,NA,TGTGCCAGCAGTGAAGGGAGGAGAGAAAAACTGTTTTTT,CASSEGRREKLFF
TRBJ2-1,NA,TRBV7-9,TRBD2,TGTGCCAGCAGCCCCCAGGGCTGGACTAGTTCGAATGAGCAGTTCTTC,CASSPQGWTSSNEQFF
TRBJ1-1,once,TRBV10-3,NA,TGTGCCGTCAATTCAGTGAACACTGAAGCTTTCTTT,CAVNSVNTEAFF
TRBJ1-2,few,TRBV6-1,NA,TGTGCCAGCAGTGAACGAGAGTGGAACTATGGCTACACCTTC,CASSEREWNYGYTF
TRBJ1-2,once,TRBV2,NA,TGTGCCAGCCGTACTACACAACAGGGAGGTGGAGGCTACACCTTC,CASRTTQQGGGGYTF
TRBJ2-5,NA,TRBV5-4,NA,TGTGCCAGCAGCTTGTGGGACCCTCCGGAGACCCAGTACTTC,CASSLWDPPETQYF
TRBJ1-5,NA,TRBV27,TRBD1,TGTGCCAGCAGTGGGGACCCGGGACAGGGGAATCAGCCCCAGCATTTT,CASSGDPGQGNQPQHF
TRBJ1-2,NA,TRBV6-5,NA,TGTGCCAGCACCCAGGGTACCTATGGCTACACCTTC,CASTQGTYGYTF
TRBJ2-7,NA,TRBV6-5,NA,TGTGCCAGCAGCCGCAAAGGGACTCTCGAGCAGTACTTC,CASSRKGTLEQYF
TRBJ2-1,NA,TRBV4-2,TRBD2,TGTGCCAGCAGCCAAGATCACCAAGCGGGAGGGGTATACAATGAGCAGTTCTTC,CASSQDHQAGGVYNEQFF
TRBJ2-7,NA,TRBV5-6,TRBD1,TGTGCCAGCAGCTTACCGGGACAGGCAGGGGAGCAGTACTTC,CASSLPGQAGEQYF
TRBJ2-4,NA,TRBV15,TRBD1,TGTGCCACCAGCAGAACCGTCCGGGACAGGGGGCCAGCCAAAAACATTCAGTACTTC,CATSRTVRDRGPAKNIQYF
TRBJ2-5,NA,TRBV11-2,NA,TGTGCCAGCAGTTTAAGCGCGAGTGCTGGGGAGACCCAGTACTTC,CASSLSASAGETQYF